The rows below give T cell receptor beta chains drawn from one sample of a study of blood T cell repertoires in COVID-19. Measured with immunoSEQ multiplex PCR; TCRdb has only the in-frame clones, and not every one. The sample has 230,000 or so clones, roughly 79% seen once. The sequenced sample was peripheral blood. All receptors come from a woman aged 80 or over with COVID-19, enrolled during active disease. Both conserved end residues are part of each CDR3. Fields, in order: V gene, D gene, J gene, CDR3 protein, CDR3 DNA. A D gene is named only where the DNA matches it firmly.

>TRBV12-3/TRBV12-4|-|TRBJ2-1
CASSFGEDNEQFF
TGTGCCAGCAGTTTTGGGGAGGATAATGAGCAGTTCTTC
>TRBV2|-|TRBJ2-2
CASSRGQNTGELFF
TGTGCCAGCAGCCGGGGACAGAACACCGGGGAGCTGTTTTTT
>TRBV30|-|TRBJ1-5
CAWSLGGSNQPQHF
TGTGCCTGGAGCCTGGGAGGAAGCAATCAGCCCCAGCATTTT
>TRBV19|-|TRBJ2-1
CASSTRESDEQFF
TGTGCCAGTAGTACGCGGGAAAGCGATGAGCAGTTCTTC
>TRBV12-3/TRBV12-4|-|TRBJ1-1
CASTQGGTEAFF
TGTGCCAGCACCCAGGGTGGAACTGAAGCTTTCTTT
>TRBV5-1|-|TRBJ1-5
CASSLGTANQPQHF
TGCGCCAGCAGCTTGGGGACAGCAAATCAGCCCCAGCATTTT
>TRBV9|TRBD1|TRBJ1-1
CASSSRQGATEAFF
TGTGCCAGCAGCTCCAGACAGGGTGCCACTGAAGCTTTCTTT
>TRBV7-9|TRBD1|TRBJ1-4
CASSRDRGGEKLFF
TGTGCCAGCAGCCGCGACAGGGGGGGTGAAAAACTGTTTTTT
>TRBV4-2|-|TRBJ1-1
CASRGVAEAFF
TGTGCCAGCAGGGGGGTGGCTGAAGCTTTCTTT
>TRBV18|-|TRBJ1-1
CASSDREVSNTEAFF
TGTGCCAGCTCGGACCGGGAAGTCTCGAACACTGAAGCTTTCTTT